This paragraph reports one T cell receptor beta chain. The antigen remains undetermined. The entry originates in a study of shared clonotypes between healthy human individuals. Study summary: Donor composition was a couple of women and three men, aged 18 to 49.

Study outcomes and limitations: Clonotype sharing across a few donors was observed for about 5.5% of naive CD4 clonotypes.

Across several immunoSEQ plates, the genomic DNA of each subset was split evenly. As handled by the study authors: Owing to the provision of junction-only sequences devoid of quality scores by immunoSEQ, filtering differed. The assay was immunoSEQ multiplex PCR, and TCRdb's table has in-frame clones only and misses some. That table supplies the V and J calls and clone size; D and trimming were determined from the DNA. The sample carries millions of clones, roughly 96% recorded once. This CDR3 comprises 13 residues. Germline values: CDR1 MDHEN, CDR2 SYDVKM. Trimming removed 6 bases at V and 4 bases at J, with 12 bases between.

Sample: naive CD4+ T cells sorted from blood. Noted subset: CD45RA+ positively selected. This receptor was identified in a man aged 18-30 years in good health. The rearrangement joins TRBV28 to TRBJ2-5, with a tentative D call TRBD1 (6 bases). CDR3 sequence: CASSYRAGETQYF. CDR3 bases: TGTGCCAGCAGCTACAGGGCGGGAGAGACCCAGTACTTC.